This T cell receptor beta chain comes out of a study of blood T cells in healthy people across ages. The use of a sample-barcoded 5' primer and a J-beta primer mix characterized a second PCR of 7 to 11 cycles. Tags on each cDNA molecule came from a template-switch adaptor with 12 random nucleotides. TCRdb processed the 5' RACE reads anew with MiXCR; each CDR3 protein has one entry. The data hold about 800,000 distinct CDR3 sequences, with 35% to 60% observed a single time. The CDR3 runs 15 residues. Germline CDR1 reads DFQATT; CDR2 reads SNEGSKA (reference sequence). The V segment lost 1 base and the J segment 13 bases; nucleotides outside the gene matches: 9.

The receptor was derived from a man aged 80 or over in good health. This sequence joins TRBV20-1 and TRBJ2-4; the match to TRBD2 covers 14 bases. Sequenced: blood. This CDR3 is CSARARTSGGREQYF. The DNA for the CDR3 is TGCAGTGCTAGAGCCAGGACTAGCGGGGGGAGGGAGCAGTACTTC.